These T cell receptor beta chains were read from a single sample in a study of blood T cell repertoires in COVID-19. Profiling relied on immunoSEQ multiplex PCR, and the TCRdb table lists in-frame clones only, not all of them. The sample lists some 170,000 clones, 87% seen once, with around 1.5% in the top ten. The specimen was peripheral blood. Every receptor here comes from a woman aged 45-65 years with acute or convalescent COVID-19. Each CDR3 is given with its conserved first and last residue.

v_gene	j_gene	CDR3aa
TRBV6-5	TRBJ1-2	CASSYEYRGQGGYTF
TRBV19	TRBJ1-1	CASTHGNTEAFF
TRBV7-9	TRBJ1-1	CASSPWGDRGRNTEAFF
TRBV7-8	TRBJ2-6	CASNPFTGAGANVLTF
TRBV6-2/TRBV6-3	TRBJ2-7	CASSYTPGQGARYEQYF
TRBV10-3	TRBJ1-1	CAIRQTGGHTEAFF
TRBV11-2	TRBJ2-7	CASSLDRTGVYEQYF
TRBV19	TRBJ2-1	CASTIWGTGHNEQFF
TRBV18	TRBJ1-2	CASSPSWDTNYGYTF
TRBV5-1	TRBJ2-3	CASSWGGRKTDTQYF
TRBV30	TRBJ2-3	CAWNTGTGGADTQYF
TRBV20-1	TRBJ1-1	CSASRGSMNTEAFF
TRBV18	TRBJ1-2	CASSPSGGVNYGYTF
TRBV15	TRBJ1-5	CATAGQVNQPQHF
TRBV5-8	TRBJ1-1	CASSSPGALWRTEAFF
TRBV5-1	TRBJ1-2	CASSYRVGYGYTF
TRBV19	TRBJ1-1	CASSIPGDRRNTEAFF
TRBV6-5	TRBJ2-7	CASSYSRAGAGEQYF
TRBV6-2/TRBV6-3	TRBJ1-2	CASSYPGTGSGYTF
TRBV7-2	TRBJ1-6	CASRGLGGFNSPLHF
TRBV6-2/TRBV6-3	TRBJ1-6	CASSLDGNNSPLHF
TRBV11-2	TRBJ1-1	CASSPRGGQGNTEAFF
TRBV9	TRBJ1-6	CASSVDRGSPLHF
TRBV9	TRBJ1-4	CASSREGGTNEKLFF
TRBV9	TRBJ1-6	CASSDRDRVGNSPLHF
TRBV2	TRBJ2-7	CASSWDRDNEQYF
TRBV5-4	TRBJ2-6	CASSLEQGDRVTGANVLTF
TRBV14	TRBJ2-4	CASSQGYGGMAKNIQYF
TRBV12-5	TRBJ2-1	CASGLVTGGNNEQFF
TRBV30	TRBJ2-2	CAWRHGSGGLNTGELFF
TRBV4-3	TRBJ2-1	CASSQIAGGPQEQFF
TRBV6-1	TRBJ2-7	CASSVNSSPFLYEQYF
TRBV6-2/TRBV6-3	TRBJ1-1	CASSYIRGATTENTEAFF
TRBV10-3	TRBJ2-1	CATRLAGENNEQFF
TRBV5-1	TRBJ2-5	CASSWGDRQETQYF
TRBV6-1	TRBJ1-2	CASSERGETGLFGYTF
TRBV7-2	TRBJ2-3	CASSLGQGTDTQYF
TRBV14	TRBJ1-2	CASSPQSANYGYTF
TRBV2	TRBJ1-5	CASSVDRLNQPQHF
TRBV5-1	TRBJ1-5	CASSSLGGNQPQHF
TRBV3-1/TRBV3-2	TRBJ1-3	CASSLPPVPGAGNTIYF
TRBV29-1	TRBJ2-7	CSVAGLAGYEQYF
TRBV19	TRBJ1-5	CASSDNGYQPQHF
TRBV2	TRBJ1-4	CASSGTGGSEKLFF
TRBV3-1/TRBV3-2	TRBJ1-2	CASSQSGTYGYTF
TRBV27	TRBJ1-5	CASSLFSQGRTTQPQHF
TRBV7-9	TRBJ2-7	CASSPKPGQGAGEQYF
TRBV24-1	TRBJ1-1	CATQEGTGLNTEAFF
TRBV2	TRBJ1-2	CASSSGQNYGYTF
TRBV16	TRBJ2-7	CASSEDRAGAHEQYF
TRBV5-8	TRBJ1-2	CASSLANRDRVDGYTF
TRBV18	TRBJ2-7	CASSPLEGHNYEQYF
TRBV19	TRBJ1-1	CASSIGLGQGDTEAFF
TRBV7-8	TRBJ1-2	CASSLVLGQGASKYGYTF
TRBV5-1	TRBJ1-5	CASSLGTGDSFSNQPQHF
TRBV11-3	TRBJ2-7	CASSPREGREQYF
TRBV15	TRBJ1-5	CATSPVPYSNQPQHF
TRBV30	TRBJ2-7	CAWRGGTSGMYEQYF